The next 19 T cell receptor beta chains were all read from a single sample in a study of memory CD4+ T cells and cytomegalovirus serostatus. The sort gate was single viable CD3+CD4+CD8-CD45RO+ cells for memory CD4+ T cells. Produced via immunoSEQ multiplex PCR; TCRdb's table is partial and in-frame only. The sample records tens of thousands of clones, about 74% being singletons. Sequencing used memory CD4+ T cells from blood. These TCRs come from an adult in good health and CMV-seropositive.

The chain recombines TRBV7-2 with TRBJ1-5; D is unclear. The CDR3 is 13 amino acids. The V end lost 2 bases, the J end lost 6 bases, and 8 bases lay between the germline ends. The germline gives CDR1 SGHTA, CDR2 FQGNSA. CDR3: CASSLYDSQPQHF. The CDR3 nucleotides are TGTGCCAGCAGCTTATACGATAGTCAGCCCCAGCATTTT.

The rearrangement joins TRBV5-5 to TRBJ2-7, with 7 nucleotides matching TRBD1. Germline CDR1 and CDR2: SGHKS and YYEKEE (reference sequence). The CDR3 length is 17 residues. V shed 3 bases and J 2 bases; nucleotides not matched to a gene: 14. In nucleotides, the CDR3 is TGTGCCAGCAGCTCCCGGGGTATGGGGACAGAGACCTACGAGCAGTACTTC. It specifies CASSSRGMGTETYEQYF.

The chain combines TRBV6-6 with TRBJ2-5, with D perhaps TRBD1 (5 bases). CDR1 and CDR2 from the germline V gene are MNHNY and SVGAGI (reference sequence). V lost 6 bases, J lost 4 bases, and 9 bases lay in between. The length of the CDR3 is 12 residues. The CDR3 sequence: CASRGRGETQYF. In nucleotides, the CDR3 is TGTGCCAGCAGGGGGCGCGGAGAGACCCAGTACTTC.

There are a few counts of this clone. The chain uses TRBV5-1 and TRBJ1-6, with D hard to call. The CDR3 covers 15 residues. CDR1 SGHRS and CDR2 YFSETQ come from the germline V gene. V dropped 6 bases and J dropped 5 bases, with 15 bases sitting between them. DNA for the CDR3: TGCGCCAGCACCGAGGAAACAGCACATAATTCACCCCTCCACTTT. Translating it yields CASTEETAHNSPLHF.

This clone was picked up a small number of times. The rearrangement links TRBV5-4 to TRBJ1-3; tentative D call: TRBD1 (5 bases). The V gene lost 0 bases and the J gene lost 6 bases, with 7 bases spanning the gap. This CDR3 has 13 residues. Looked up from germline, CDR1 is SGHNT and CDR2 is YYREEE (reference sequence). Written as DNA, the CDR3 is TGTGCCAGCAGCTTGGAAGGGGAAAACACCATATATTTT. It encodes CASSLEGENTIYF.

This clone was observed a few times. This sequence joins TRBV28 and TRBJ2-2; 7 bases are shared with TRBD2. This CDR3 comprises 14 residues. V gave up 6 bases and J gave up 7 bases; unmatched junction bases: 8. The V gene's germline CDR1 is MDHEN and CDR2 SYDVKM. CDR3 loop: CASRRLAGVGELFF. CDR3 DNA: TGTGCCAGCAGGCGACTAGCCGGGGTCGGGGAGCTGTTTTTT.

This clone has just one count. In DNA form, the CDR3 reads TGTGCCAGTAGTACCTACGGACGGATCCAAGAGACCCAGTACTTC. Its protein is CASSTYGRIQETQYF. This rearrangement joins TRBV19 to TRBJ2-5, with D hard to call. The CDR3 extends over 15 amino acids. V lost 4 bases to trimming and J lost 1 base, with 13 bases between them. CDR1 and CDR2 (germline): LNHDA, SQIVND (reference sequence).

The chain is built from TRBV20-1 and TRBJ1-3; D unresolved. This CDR3 is built from 11 residues. CDR1 and CDR2 (germline): DFQATT, SNEGSKA (reference sequence). Deletions cut 1 base from V and 6 bases from J, with 4 bases between. The CDR3 coding sequence is TGCAGTGCTAGAGTGGAAAACACCATATATTTT. It specifies CSARVENTIYF.

The chain couples TRBV7-3 to TRBJ2-1; perhaps TRBD2 as D (6 bases). From germline, CDR1 is SGHTA and CDR2 FQGTGA. Trimming removed 5 bases at V and 3 bases at J, with 11 bases between. This CDR3 contains 14 residues. The CDR3 sequence: CASSPSGDYNEQFF. The CDR3 DNA follows: TGTGCCAGCAGCCCGTCGGGGGACTACAATGAGCAGTTCTTC.

Only a few counts were recorded for this clone. V usage is TRBV5-1 and J usage is TRBJ1-5; D not resolved. Between the trimmed V and J ends, which lost 4 bases and 7 bases, there was a span of 12 bases. The CDR3 is made up of 13 amino acids. Germline CDR1 SGHRS, CDR2 YFSETQ. The CDR3 DNA is TGCGCCAGCAGCCTCCAAGGGTACCAGCCCCAGCATTTT. Translated: CASSLQGYQPQHF.

This clone was seen only once. The gene calls are TRBV6-1 and TRBJ2-2, with a possible D match to TRBD1 (6 bases). Germline V CDR1 and CDR2: MNHNS, SASEGT. V lost 7 bases to trimming and J lost 5 bases, with 17 bases between them. The CDR3 runs to 15 residues. The CDR3 bases are TGTGCCAGCATCCCGGACAGCAGTAGTACCGGGGAGCTGTTTTTT. Its translation is CASIPDSSSTGELFF.

This CDR3 is CASSPTRGLPQETQYF. The DNA for the CDR3 is TGTGCCAGCAGCCCGACCCGAGGGCTTCCACAAGAGACCCAGTACTTC. V and J are TRBV11-2 and TRBJ2-5; D is perhaps TRBD2 (5 bases). Trimming shortened V by 5 bases and J by 2 bases, and 18 bases separated the two germline ends. CDR3 length: 16 residues. Germline V gene sequence: CDR1 SGHAT, CDR2 FQNNGV.

CDR3 bases: TGTGCCAGCAGCCAGGGTATGAACGAGCAGTACTTC. Its protein product is CASSQGMNEQYF. This sequence joins TRBV7-9 and TRBJ2-7; D is perhaps TRBD1 (5 bases). The CDR3 contains 12 residues. Germline CDR1 SEHNR, CDR2 FQNEAQ (reference sequence). The ends were cut back, 5 bases at V and 5 bases at J, with 10 bases in the middle.

The genes are TRBV9 and TRBJ1-4; the match to TRBD1 covers 10 bases. CDR3 length equals 16 residues. The J segment lost 8 bases and the V segment lost 3 bases, leaving 10 bases of the junction unmatched. CDR1 SGDLS and CDR2 YYNGEE come from the germline V gene. The CDR3: CASSEQPGQGIEKLFF. The CDR3 DNA reads TGTGCCAGCAGCGAACAACCGGGACAGGGGATAGAAAAACTGTTTTTT. Full variable domain (rest looked up from reference TRBV9 and TRBJ1-4): DSGVTQTPKHLITATGQRVTLRCSPRSGDLSVYWYQQSLDQGLQFLIQYYNGEERAKGNILERFSAQQFPDLHSELNLSSLELGDSALYFCASSEQPGQGIEKLFFGSGTQLSVL.

This clone has a handful of counts. The rearrangement uses TRBV2 and TRBJ1-1, with a tentative D call TRBD1 (5 bases). Trimming removed 7 bases from V and 0 bases from J, with 12 bases in between. The germline V gene encodes CDR1 SNHLY and CDR2 FYNNEI. CDR3 length equals 14 residues. The CDR3 protein is CASMGRVLNTEAFF. As DNA, the CDR3 is TGTGCCAGCATGGGGCGGGTTTTGAACACTGAAGCTTTCTTT.

This chain joins TRBV7-9 and TRBJ2-3; possible D gene TRBD1, 5 bases. The CDR3 totals 14 residues. The germline CDR1 and CDR2 sequences are SEHNR and FQNEAQ (reference sequence). V was trimmed by 0 bases and J by 5 bases, leaving 9 bases between them. CDR3 DNA: TGTGCCAGCAGCTTAGCCACAGGAAGAGATACGCAGTATTTT. This sequence encodes CASSLATGRDTQYF.

This clone has just one count. The genes are TRBV4-1 and TRBJ1-3, with no clear D. The CDR3 contains 15 residues. Trimming left V 0 bases short and J 0 bases short, with 6 bases between. Germline CDR1 and CDR2: MGHRA and YSYEKL. For the CDR3, the DNA is TGCGCCAGCAGCCAAGAAACTATCTCTGGAAACACCATATATTTT. Translation: CASSQETISGNTIYF.

CDR3 nucleotides: TGTGCCAGCAGCCCAATTCGAGGCACAGATACGCAGTATTTT. Residues: CASSPIRGTDTQYF. The chain is built from TRBV4-2 and TRBJ2-3; D gene ambiguous. The ends were cut back, 4 bases at V and 1 base at J, with 9 bases in the middle. The germline CDR1 and CDR2 sequences are LGHNA and YNFKEQ. There are 14 residues in the CDR3.

To note about this clone: At one end the junction does not follow the germline gene, possibly because of a read error. V and J are TRBV7-7 and TRBJ2-5; 8 bases are shared with TRBD2. The CDR3 consists of 15 residues. In germline, CDR1 is SSHAT, CDR2 FNYEAQ (reference sequence). CDR3 sequence: CASSPQLADKETQYF. CDR3 nucleotide sequence: TGTGCTAGCAGCCCTCAACTAGCGGATAAAGAGACCCAGTACTTC. The full variable domain, its missing parts supplied by reference TRBV7-7 and TRBJ2-5, is GAGVSQSPRYKVTKRGQDVTLRCDPISSHATLYWYQQALGQGPEFLTYFNYEAQPDKSGLPSDRFSAERPEGSISTLTIQRTEQRDSAMYRCASSPQLADKETQYFGPGTRLLVL.